Listed here are 20 T cell receptor beta chains from one sample, sequenced in a study of blood T cell repertoires in COVID-19. The method was immunoSEQ multiplex PCR; TCRdb's version includes in-frame clones alone and lacks a portion of them. The sample lists 170,000 or so clones, around 90% occurring once. The specimen was peripheral blood. The source of these receptors is a man aged 40-55 years with active or convalescent COVID-19.

The V and J genes are TRBV28 and TRBJ2-5; a weak D match, TRBD2 (6 bases). Trimming stripped 7 bases from V and 6 bases from J, with 15 bases between. Germline CDR1 and CDR2: MDHEN and SYDVKM. CDR3 length: 13 residues. CDR3 bases: TGTGCCAGCAAGCAGGAGGGTTGGAAGACCCAGTACTTC. Its translation is CASKQEGWKTQYF.

This chain uses TRBV2 with TRBJ1-1; D is possibly TRBD1 (5 bases). The CDR3 spans 15 residues. Trimming left V 4 bases short and J 0 bases short, with 12 bases between. CDR1 SNHLY and CDR2 FYNNEI come from the germline V gene. The CDR3 DNA is TGTGCCAGCAGTGGATGGGGCAGGATGAACACTGAAGCTTTCTTT. Translation gives CASSGWGRMNTEAFF.

The rearrangement links TRBV6-2 or TRBV6-3 to TRBJ2-1; D might be TRBD2 (5 bases). The CDR3 totals 12 residues. The germline V gene has CDR1 MNHEY and CDR2 SVGEGT. Trimming took 6 bases from V and 6 from J, leaving 9 bases between them. The CDR3 nucleotides are TGTGCCAGCAGCTCCGGGGTCAATGAGCAGTTCTTC. Translation: CASSSGVNEQFF.

V is TRBV6-5 and J is TRBJ1-2; D not resolved. V shed 8 bases and J shed 7 bases, with 11 bases lying between them. The germline CDR1 and CDR2 sequences are MNHEY and SVGAGI. The CDR3 has 11 residues. The CDR3 loop reads CASREITGYTF. CDR3 bases: TGTGCCAGCCGCGAGATAACTGGCTACACCTTC.

The chain employs TRBV6-6 and TRBJ2-2, with 8 bases aligning to TRBD1. This CDR3 spans 15 amino acids. Germline CDR1 is MNHNY and CDR2 is SVGAGI (reference sequence). The V and J ends lost 6 bases and 2 bases, in that order; junction bases with no gene match: 5. CDR3 DNA: TGTGCCAGCAGCCCCGACAGGGGCAACACCGGGGAGCTGTTTTTT. Protein: CASSPDRGNTGELFF.

The chain employs TRBV9 and TRBJ2-2; tentatively, D is TRBD1 (5 bases). The V end lost 0 bases, the J end lost 1 base, and 7 bases lay between the germline ends. CDR3 length: 15 amino acids. The germline CDR1 and CDR2 sequences are SGDLS and YYNGEE. In DNA, the CDR3 is TGTGCCAGCAGCGTAGTCGGACAGAACACCGGGGAGCTGTTTTTT. This translates into CASSVVGQNTGELFF.

This clone was seen just once. The chain links TRBV9 to TRBJ1-4, with a possible D match to TRBD1 (6 bases). CDR1 and CDR2 (germline): SGDLS, YYNGEE. V was cut by 4 bases and J by 8 bases, with 18 bases left in between. This CDR3 comprises 15 residues. CDR3 amino acids: CASSPTGGGLEKLFF. The CDR3 region has the DNA TGTGCCAGCAGCCCAACCGGGGGGGGGCTGGAAAAACTGTTTTTT. Full variable domain (remainder filled in from reference TRBV9 and TRBJ1-4): DSGVTQTPKHLITATGQRVTLRCSPRSGDLSVYWYQQSLDQGLQFLIQYYNGEERAKGNILERFSAQQFPDLHSELNLSSLELGDSALYFCASSPTGGGLEKLFFGSGTQLSVL.

This chain links TRBV28 with TRBJ2-6, with 9 bases aligning to TRBD1. There are 16 residues in the CDR3. V was pared by 6 bases and J by 0 bases, with 3 bases of the junction left unmatched. Germline V lookup: CDR1 MDHEN, CDR2 SYDVKM. CDR3 sequence (DNA): TGTGCCAGCAGGGACAGGGGAAGCTCTGGGGCCAACGTCCTGACTTTC. This translates into CASRDRGSSGANVLTF.

V is TRBV24-1 and J is TRBJ1-2; unclear D gene. The CDR3 sequence is 11 residues long. The germline CDR1 and CDR2 sequences are KGHDR and SFDVKD. Deletions cut 3 bases from V and 5 bases from J, with 3 bases between. CDR3 residues: CATSDQYGYTF. In DNA, the CDR3 is TGTGCCACCAGTGATCAGTATGGCTACACCTTC.

The table lists this clone with a count of one. CDR3 nucleotide sequence: TGTGCCAGCAGTTTAGGAGGACAGGTCAATGAGCAGTTCTTC. It is translated as CASSLGGQVNEQFF. The chain is built from TRBV27 and TRBJ2-1, with TRBD1 identical over 7 bases. This CDR3 is built from 14 residues. Germline CDR1 reads MNHEY; CDR2 reads SMNVEV (reference sequence). The V and J ends lost 2 bases and 6 bases, in that order; junction bases with no gene match: 4.

This clone showed up just a few times. The chain has TRBV6-5 and TRBJ1-2; D unclear. The CDR3 has 15 residues. The germline V and J ends were trimmed by 5 bases and 5 bases, with 18 bases remaining between them. Germline loops: CDR1 MNHEY, CDR2 SVGAGI. In DNA form, the CDR3 reads TGTGCCAGCAGTCCTGGGGAGGGTACAGCTTATGGCTACACCTTC. Translated, it gives CASSPGEGTAYGYTF.

The chain joins TRBV14 to TRBJ2-7; D is perhaps TRBD2 (6 bases). The CDR3 is made up of 21 amino acids. CDR1 and CDR2 from the germline V gene are SGHDN and FVKESK. V was trimmed by 1 base and J by 5 bases, leaving 33 bases between them. The CDR3 region is CASSQVDPTRAGRDRVDEQYF. The CDR3 coding sequence is TGTGCCAGCAGCCAAGTTGATCCGACCCGCGCGGGACGGGACCGAGTGGACGAGCAGTACTTC.

This chain joins TRBV2 and TRBJ2-7; TRBD2 aligns across 8 bases. The CDR3 is 14 residues long. Trimming at V came to 5 bases and at J to 0 bases, leaving 3 bases not matched to a gene. Germline V gene data show CDR1 as SNHLY and CDR2 as FYNNEI. For the CDR3, the DNA is TGTGCCAGCAGTTATAGCGGGACCTCCTACGAGCAGTACTTC. It translates to CASSYSGTSYEQYF.

The rearrangement joins TRBV7-2 to TRBJ1-1, with D unclear. CDR3 length: 12 amino acids. V dropped 6 bases and J dropped 3 bases, with 8 bases sitting between them. CDR1 is SGHTA and CDR2 is FQGNSA in the germline V gene. The CDR3 sequence is CASSRGYTEAFF. CDR3 coding DNA: TGTGCCAGCAGTAGAGGGTACACTGAAGCTTTCTTT.

The chain is built from TRBV9 and TRBJ1-5; D might be TRBD1 (5 bases). In germline, CDR1 is SGDLS, CDR2 YYNGEE. CDR3 length: 15 residues. Trimming removed 3 bases at V and 0 bases at J, with 10 bases between. As DNA, the CDR3 is TGTGCCAGCAGCGCGACAGATTATAGCAATCAGCCCCAGCATTTT. Residues: CASSATDYSNQPQHF.

The gene calls are TRBV28 and TRBJ2-1, with D possibly matching TRBD2 (5 bases). V was shortened by 8 bases and J by 6 bases, with 20 bases between the two germline ends. This CDR3 is 15 amino acids long. The germline CDR1 and CDR2 sequences are MDHEN and SYDVKM. The CDR3 spells CASLGSLASFNEQFF. CDR3 nucleotides: TGTGCCAGCCTGGGGTCGCTAGCCTCGTTCAATGAGCAGTTCTTC.

This clone has just one count. This rearrangement joins TRBV27 to TRBJ1-5; 7 bases map to TRBD1. Germline assignment: CDR1 MNHEY and CDR2 SMNVEV (reference sequence). The CDR3 extends over 17 amino acids. V dropped 4 bases and J dropped 1; count of bases not matched to a gene: 10. CDR3 sequence (DNA): TGTGCCAGCAGTTCCACAGGGGAATGGCGAAGCAATCAGCCCCAGCATTTT. It translates to CASSSTGEWRSNQPQHF.

The chain uses TRBV19 and TRBJ1-1, with D perhaps TRBD1 (5 bases). V was cut by 9 bases and J by 1 base, with 18 bases left in between. CDR1 is LNHDA, CDR2 SQIVND, per germline (reference sequence). The CDR3 has 15 amino acids. The DNA for the CDR3 is TGTGCCAGGCGTGTAAGGGGAGGACAGAACACTGAAGCTTTCTTT. This codes for CARRVRGGQNTEAFF.

This rearrangement joins TRBV6-5 to TRBJ1-5; maybe TRBD1 (6 bases). The germline gives CDR1 MNHEY, CDR2 SVGAGI. The V gene lost 6 bases and the J gene lost 5 bases, with 14 bases spanning the gap. This CDR3 has 14 amino acids. The chain's CDR3 is CASSHRAEDQPQHF. CDR3 nucleotide sequence: TGTGCCAGCAGCCACAGGGCGGAAGATCAGCCCCAGCATTTT.

The chain uses TRBV28 and TRBJ2-2, with 7 bases matching TRBD1. V trimming: 3 bases; J trimming: 5 bases; junction bases outside the gene matches: 3. From germline, CDR1 is MDHEN and CDR2 SYDVKM. The CDR3 contains 14 residues. This CDR3 is CASSFRGRTGELFF. In nucleotides, the CDR3 is TGTGCCAGCAGTTTCAGGGGGAGAACCGGGGAGCTGTTTTTT.